This TCR beta chain originates from a study of blood T cell repertoires in COVID-19. Study background: The analysed material was cDNA or gDNA that came from T cells, B-cell-depleted T cells, or PBMCs.

This clone was counted between two and nine times. The CDR3 extends over 14 amino acids. Germline CDR1 reads MDHEN; CDR2 reads SYDVKM. Between the trimmed V and J ends, which lost 2 bases and 4 bases, there was a span of 11 bases. As originally analysed: Amplification with reference gene primers provided the estimates of nucleated cell counts. The table came from immunoSEQ multiplex PCR; TCRdb's copy has only in-frame clones and leaves some out. The DNA gave D and trimming, while V, J and clone size come from that table. The data show 150,000 to 200,000 clones, 80% to 90% seen once. The sequenced sample consisted of peripheral blood. The sequence was obtained from an older woman with COVID-19, enrolled during active disease. This rearrangement joins TRBV28 to TRBJ1-2; weak D call: TRBD1 (6 bases). CDR3 sequence: CASSLAGAGYGYTF. CDR3 bases: TGTGCCAGCAGTTTAGCGGGGGCAGGCTATGGCTACACCTTC.